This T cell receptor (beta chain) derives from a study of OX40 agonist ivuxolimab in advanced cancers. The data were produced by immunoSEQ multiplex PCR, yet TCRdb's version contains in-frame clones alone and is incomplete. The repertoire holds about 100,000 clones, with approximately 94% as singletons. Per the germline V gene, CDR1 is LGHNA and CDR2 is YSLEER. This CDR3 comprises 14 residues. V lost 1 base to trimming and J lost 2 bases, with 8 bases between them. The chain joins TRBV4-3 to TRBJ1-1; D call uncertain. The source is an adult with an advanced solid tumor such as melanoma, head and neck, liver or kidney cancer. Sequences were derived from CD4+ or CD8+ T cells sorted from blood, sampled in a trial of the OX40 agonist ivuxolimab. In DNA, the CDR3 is TGCGCCAGCAGCCAAGGGGCAGCCAACACTGAAGCTTTCTTT. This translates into CASSQGAANTEAFF.